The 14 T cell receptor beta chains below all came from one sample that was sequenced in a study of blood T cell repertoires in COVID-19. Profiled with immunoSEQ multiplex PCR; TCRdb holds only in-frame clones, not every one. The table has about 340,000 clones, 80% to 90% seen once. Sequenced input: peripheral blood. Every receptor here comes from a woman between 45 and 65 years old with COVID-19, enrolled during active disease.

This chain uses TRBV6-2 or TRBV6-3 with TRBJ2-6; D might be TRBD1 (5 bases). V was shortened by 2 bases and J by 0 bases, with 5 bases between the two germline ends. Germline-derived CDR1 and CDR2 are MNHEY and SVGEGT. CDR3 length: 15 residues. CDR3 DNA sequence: TGTGCCAGCAGTTACAGGGGCTCTGGGGCCAACGTCCTGACTTTC. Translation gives CASSYRGSGANVLTF.

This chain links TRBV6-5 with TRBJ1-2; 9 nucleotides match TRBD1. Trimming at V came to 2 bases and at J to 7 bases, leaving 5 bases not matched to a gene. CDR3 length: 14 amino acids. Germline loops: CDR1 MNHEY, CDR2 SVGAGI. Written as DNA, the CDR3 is TGTGCCAGCAGTTACGGGACAGGGTCGGGTGGCTACACCTTC. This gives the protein CASSYGTGSGGYTF.

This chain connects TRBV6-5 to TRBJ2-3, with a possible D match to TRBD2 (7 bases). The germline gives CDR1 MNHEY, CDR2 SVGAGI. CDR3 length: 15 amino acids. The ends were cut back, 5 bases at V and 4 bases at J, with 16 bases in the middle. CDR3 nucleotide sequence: TGTGCCAGCAGTAGGGGGGGCGATCGTTCAGATACGCAGTATTTT. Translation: CASSRGGDRSDTQYF.

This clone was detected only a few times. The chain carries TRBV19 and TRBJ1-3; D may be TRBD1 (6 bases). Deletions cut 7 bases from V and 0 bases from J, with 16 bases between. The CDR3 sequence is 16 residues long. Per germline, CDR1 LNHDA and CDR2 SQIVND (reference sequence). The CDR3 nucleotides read TGTGCCAGTAACGGCAGGGGCCTTCGCTCTGGAAACACCATATATTTT. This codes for CASNGRGLRSGNTIYF. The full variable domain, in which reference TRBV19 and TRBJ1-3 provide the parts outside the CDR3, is DGGITQSPKYLFRKEGQNVTLSCEQNLNHDAMYWYRQDPGQGLRLIYYSQIVNDFQKGDIAEGYSVSREKKESFPLTVTSAQKNPTAFYLCASNGRGLRSGNTIYFGEGSWLTVV.

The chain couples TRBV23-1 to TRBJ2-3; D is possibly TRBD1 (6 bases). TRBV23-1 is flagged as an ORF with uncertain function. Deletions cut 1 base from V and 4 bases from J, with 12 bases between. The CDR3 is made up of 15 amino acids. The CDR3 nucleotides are TGCGCCAGCAGTCAATTTCAGGGGAACGCAGATACGCAGTATTTT. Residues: CASSQFQGNADTQYF.

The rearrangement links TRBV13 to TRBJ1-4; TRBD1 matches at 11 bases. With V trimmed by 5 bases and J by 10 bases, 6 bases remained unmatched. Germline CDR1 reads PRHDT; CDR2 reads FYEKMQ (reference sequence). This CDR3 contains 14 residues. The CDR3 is CASSPPGQGAKLFF. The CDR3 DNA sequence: TGTGCCAGCAGCCCGCCCGGACAGGGGGCAAAACTGTTTTTT.

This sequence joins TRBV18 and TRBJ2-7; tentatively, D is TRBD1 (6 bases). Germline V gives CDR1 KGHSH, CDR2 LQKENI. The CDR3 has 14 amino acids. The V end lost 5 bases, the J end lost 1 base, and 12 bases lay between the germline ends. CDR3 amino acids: CASSIGQGSYEQYF. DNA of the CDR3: TGTGCCAGCTCAATCGGGCAGGGGTCCTACGAGCAGTACTTC.

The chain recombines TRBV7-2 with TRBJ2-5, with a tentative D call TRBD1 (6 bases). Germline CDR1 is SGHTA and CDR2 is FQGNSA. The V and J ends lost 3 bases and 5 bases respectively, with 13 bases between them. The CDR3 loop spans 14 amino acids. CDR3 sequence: CASSFGTSEETQYF. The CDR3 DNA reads TGTGCCAGCAGCTTCGGGACATCGGAGGAGACCCAGTACTTC.

The CDR3 loop reads CASSLVRVSGGLRKFF. CDR3 nucleotides: TGTGCCAGCAGCTTGGTTCGCGTTAGCGGGGGTTTGAGGAAGTTCTTC. The chain links TRBV5-8 to TRBJ2-1; TRBD2 aligns across 9 bases. In germline, CDR1 is SGHTS, CDR2 YDEGEE. After removal of 0 bases from V and 14 bases from J, the junction contained 15 bases not matched to a gene. This CDR3 has 16 residues.

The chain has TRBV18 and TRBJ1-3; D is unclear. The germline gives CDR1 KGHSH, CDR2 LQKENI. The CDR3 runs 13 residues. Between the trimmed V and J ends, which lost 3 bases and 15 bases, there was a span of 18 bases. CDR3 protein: CASSPDVDSREYF. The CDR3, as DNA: TGTGCCAGCTCACCCGACGTAGACTCTCGAGAATATTTT.

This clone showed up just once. Here the CDR3 reads CAIMGGRGYEQYF. The CDR3 nucleotides read TGTGCCATCATGGGCGGGAGGGGGTACGAGCAGTACTTC. The chain uses TRBV10-3 and TRBJ2-7; TRBD2 aligns across 9 bases. CDR1 ENHRY and CDR2 SYGVKD come from the germline V gene. V gave up 7 bases and J gave up 4 bases; unmatched junction bases: 5. The CDR3 extends over 13 amino acids.

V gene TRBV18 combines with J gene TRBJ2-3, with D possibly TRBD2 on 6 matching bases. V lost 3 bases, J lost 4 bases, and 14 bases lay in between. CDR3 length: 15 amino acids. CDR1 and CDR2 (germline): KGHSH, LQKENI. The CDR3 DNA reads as TGTGCCAGCTCACCTCTAGCGTCAGTAGCAGATACGCAGTATTTT. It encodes CASSPLASVADTQYF.

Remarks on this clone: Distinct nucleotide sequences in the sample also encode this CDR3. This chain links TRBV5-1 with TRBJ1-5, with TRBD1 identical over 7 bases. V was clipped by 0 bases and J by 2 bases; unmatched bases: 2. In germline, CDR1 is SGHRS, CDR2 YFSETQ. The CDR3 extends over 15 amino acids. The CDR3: CASSLEGAGNQPQHF. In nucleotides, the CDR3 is TGCGCCAGCAGCTTGGAGGGGGCAGGCAATCAGCCCCAGCATTTT.

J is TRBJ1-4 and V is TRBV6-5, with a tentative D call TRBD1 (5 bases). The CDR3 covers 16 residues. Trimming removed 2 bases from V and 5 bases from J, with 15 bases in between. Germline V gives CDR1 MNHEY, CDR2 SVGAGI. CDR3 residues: CASSYSQGAANEKLFF. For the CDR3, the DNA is TGTGCCAGCAGTTACAGTCAAGGGGCAGCAAATGAAAAACTGTTTTTT.